The source of this T cell receptor beta chain is a study of shared clonotypes between healthy human individuals. As concerns this clone: This CDR3 is also generated by other DNA sequences in the sample.

Germline V gives CDR1 SGHRS, CDR2 YFSETQ. There are 14 residues in the CDR3. With 5 bases removed from V and 0 bases from J, the gap between germline ends came to 8 bases. Clones were read by immunoSEQ multiplex PCR, and TCRdb kept only the in-frame ones, dropping some. The table records approximately 2.1 million clones, 93% of them present only once. Sequences were obtained from naive CD4+ T cells from PBMCs. Subset in this sample: CD45RA+ positively selected. The TCR originated in a man between 18 and 29 years old in good health. Some clones in this sample may be carry-over from other donors' samples. This rearrangement joins TRBV5-1 to TRBJ2-2, with D perhaps TRBD2 (5 bases). The CDR3 region is CASRAGANTGELFF. DNA for the CDR3: TGCGCCAGCAGGGCCGGGGCGAACACCGGGGAGCTGTTTTTT.